The next 24 T cell receptor beta chains were all read from a single sample in a study of human T cells and chemical hapten exposure. TCRdb fed the RACE reads into MiXCR, producing one record per CDR3 protein. The profile covers about 380,000 distinct CDR3 sequences, with roughly 5% appearing a single time and around 2.6% taken by the ten largest. Time point of the sample: pre-sensitization, week 0. Treatment described: therapeutic diphenylcyclopropenone sensitization with weekly scalp DPC. The material was whole blood, obtained in connection with sensitization to the hapten diphenylcyclopropenone (DPC). All receptors come from a woman aged 45-60 years with alopecia areata. Some clones in this sample may be carry-over from other donors' samples.

This clonotype was detected ten times or more. The V call is TRBV5-1, the J call TRBJ2-6, with D hard to call. This CDR3 contains 16 residues. V dropped 0 bases and J dropped 3 bases, with 10 bases sitting between them. Germline V gene lookup returns CDR1 SGHRS and CDR2 YFSETQ. CDR3 in amino acids: CASSLDRLFGANVLTF. CDR3 sequence (DNA): TGCGCCAGCAGCTTGGACCGGCTTTTTGGGGCCAACGTCCTGACTTTC.

Notes on this clonotype: This sequence may be a read error, since a much larger clone differs from it by one base. This rearrangement joins TRBV3-1 to TRBJ2-2; D unclear. Germline CDR1 LGHDT, CDR2 YNNKEL (reference sequence). The CDR3 totals 14 residues. The CDR3 sequence is CASNQEFRTGELFF. For the CDR3, the DNA is TGTGCCAGCAACCAAGAATTCAGGACCGGGGAGCTGTTTTTT.

Only a few counts were recorded for this clonotype. The chain carries TRBV7-9 and TRBJ2-7, with a weak D call TRBD1 (6 bases). Looked up from germline, CDR1 is SEHNR and CDR2 is FQNEAQ (reference sequence). The CDR3 length is 14 residues. V lost 3 bases and J 6 bases, leaving 15 bases between the germline ends. The CDR3 protein is CASSLSTQGSEQYF. In nucleotides, the CDR3 is TGTGCCAGCAGCTTGAGCACCCAGGGGTCCGAGCAGTACTTC.

The sample holds many counts of this clonotype. J is TRBJ2-2 and V is TRBV13; tentatively, D is TRBD1 or TRBD2 (5 bases each). Germline V gene sequence: CDR1 PRHDT, CDR2 FYEKMQ (reference sequence). CDR3 length: 18 residues. Trimming stripped 0 bases from V and 4 bases from J, with 18 bases between. As DNA, the CDR3 is TGTGCCAGCAGCTTAGGCCAAGAAGAAGGGGCGGGCACCGGGGAGCTGTTTTTT. Protein: CASSLGQEEGAGTGELFF.

This clonotype occurred many times. This rearrangement joins TRBV10-1 to TRBJ1-5, with unresolved D. Trimming shortened V by 4 bases and J by 5 bases, and 6 bases separated the two germline ends. CDR1 is WNHNN, CDR2 SYGVQD, per germline (reference sequence). The CDR3 runs to 12 residues. The CDR3 DNA follows: TGCGCCAGCAGTGCCGGGGATCAGCCCCAGCATTTT. The encoded protein is CASSAGDQPQHF.

The chain is built from TRBV3-1 and TRBJ2-1, with 7 bases matching TRBD2. This CDR3 has 13 amino acids. From germline, CDR1 is LGHDT and CDR2 YNNKEL (reference sequence). V lost 8 bases to trimming and J lost 6 bases; unmatched junction nucleotides: 7. The CDR3 nucleotides are TGTGCCAGCTCCCGGACTAGATCCAATGAGCAGTTCTTC. Translated: CASSRTRSNEQFF.

The chain combines TRBV7-9 with TRBJ1-3; D not certain. Germline V gives CDR1 SEHNR, CDR2 FQNEAQ (reference sequence). The V and J ends lost 5 bases and 0 bases respectively, with 14 bases between them. CDR3 length: 16 residues. Here the CDR3 reads CASSTSSHSSGNTIYF. In DNA, the CDR3 is TGTGCCAGCAGCACAAGCAGCCACTCCTCTGGAAACACCATATATTTT.

Concerning this clonotype: This may be a read error: a much more frequent sequence differs by one nucleotide. The chain recombines TRBV6-5 with TRBJ2-4; possible D gene TRBD1, 6 bases. The germline V gene encodes CDR1 MNHEY and CDR2 SVGAGI. The ends were cut back, 10 bases at V and 5 bases at J, with 15 bases in the middle. The CDR3 length is 13 residues. CDR3 sequence reads: CATRGHLENIQYF. DNA for the CDR3: TGTGCCACCAGGGGTCACTTGGAAAACATTCAGTACTTC.

The chain carries TRBV7-2 and TRBJ1-2; D is ambiguous. Trimming cost V 5 bases and J 8 bases, with 24 bases left between them. This CDR3 spans 16 amino acids. CDR1 and CDR2 from the germline V gene are SGHTA and FQGNSA. Here the CDR3 DNA reads TGTGCCAGCAGCAGGGCGGGAAGTGGGCCCGGTGGAGGCTACACCTTC. Protein sequence: CASSRAGSGPGGGYTF.

This clonotype was observed a few times. V is TRBV20-1 and J is TRBJ1-4, with D unresolved. The CDR3 extends over 13 amino acids. With 6 bases removed from V and 2 bases from J, the gap between germline ends came to 10 bases. Germline loops: CDR1 DFQATT, CDR2 SNEGSKA (reference sequence). The CDR3 here is CSAHPGTNEKLFF. The CDR3 coding sequence is TGCAGTGCCCACCCCGGCACTAATGAAAAACTGTTTTTT.

This chain joins TRBV19 and TRBJ1-5, with D uncertain. This CDR3 contains 13 residues. CDR1 is LNHDA and CDR2 is SQIVND in the germline V gene (reference sequence). Trimming removed 6 bases at V and 0 bases at J, with 6 bases between. CDR3 sequence: CASSDYSNQPQHF. CDR3 DNA sequence: TGTGCCAGTAGCGATTATAGCAATCAGCCCCAGCATTTT.

This clonotype appeared a few times. The rearrangement joins TRBV6-2 or TRBV6-3 to TRBJ2-3, with 12 bases matching TRBD2. CDR1 is MNHEY, CDR2 SVGEGT, per germline. CDR3 length: 18 residues. Trimming removed 2 bases from V and 1 base from J; junction bases left unmatched: 7. CDR3: CASSYSLAGGPGTDTQYF. CDR3 nucleotide sequence: TGTGCCAGCAGTTACAGCCTAGCGGGGGGGCCTGGCACAGATACGCAGTATTTT.

This clonotype occurred a few times. The genes are TRBV4-3 and TRBJ1-1; unclear D gene. The CDR3 spans 13 residues. Germline values: CDR1 LGHNA, CDR2 YSLEER. Trimming shortened V by 1 base and J by 6 bases, and 9 bases separated the two germline ends. The CDR3 spells CASSQGRAAEAFF. As DNA, the CDR3 is TGCGCCAGCAGCCAAGGAAGGGCGGCTGAAGCTTTCTTT.

This clonotype was detected many times. This rearrangement joins TRBV6-2 or TRBV6-3 to TRBJ2-7; a possible D gene is TRBD1 (6 bases). The length of the CDR3 is 16 residues. Trimming pared 2 bases from V and 2 bases from J, leaving 16 bases between. Germline CDR1 is MNHEY and CDR2 is SVGEGT. The chain's CDR3 is CASSYKAGTPTYEQYF. The CDR3 DNA sequence: TGTGCCAGCAGTTACAAGGCCGGGACACCTACCTACGAGCAGTACTTC.

This clonotype showed up just a few times. The chain couples TRBV20-1 to TRBJ1-2; 8 nucleotides line up with TRBD1. After removal of 6 bases from V and 4 bases from J, the junction contained 4 bases not matched to a gene. The CDR3 is 12 residues long. Germline V lookup: CDR1 DFQATT, CDR2 SNEGSKA (reference sequence). This chain's CDR3 is CSAGGQVYGYTF. The CDR3 DNA is TGCAGTGCCGGGGGACAGGTCTATGGCTACACCTTC.

Only a few counts were recorded for this clonotype. The rearrangement uses TRBV18 and TRBJ1-5; tentatively, D is TRBD1 (5 bases). Trimming took off 0 bases at V and 0 bases at J, with 6 bases between the two ends. Germline V gene sequence: CDR1 KGHSH, CDR2 LQKENI. The CDR3 runs to 15 residues. CDR3 sequence reads: CASSPPGHSNQPQHF. The CDR3 nucleotides are TGTGCCAGCTCACCACCGGGGCATAGCAATCAGCCCCAGCATTTT.

This clonotype has at least ten counts. CDR3 in DNA: TGCGCCAGCAGCCCCATGGGCACTGAAGCTTTCTTT. Amino acid sequence: CASSPMGTEAFF. The rearrangement joins TRBV4-1 to TRBJ1-1; D is ambiguous. Germline-derived CDR1 and CDR2 are MGHRA and YSYEKL. Trimming cost V 4 bases and J 4 bases, with 7 bases left between them. The CDR3 contains 12 residues.

This chain joins TRBV7-9 and TRBJ1-1, with D perhaps TRBD1 (5 bases). This CDR3 has 13 amino acids. Per the germline V gene, CDR1 is SEHNR and CDR2 is FQNEAQ (reference sequence). V was trimmed by 4 bases and J by 7 bases, leaving 13 bases between them. As DNA, the CDR3 is TGTGCCAGCAGCTCCGACAGCGCCTTTGAAGCTTTCTTT. Its translation is CASSSDSAFEAFF. Based on the CDR3 plus reference TRBV7-9 and TRBJ1-1, the full variable domain is DTGVSQNPRHKITKRGQNVTFRCDPISEHNRLYWYRQTLGQGPEFLTYFQNEAQLEKSRLLSDRFSAERPKGSFSTLEIQRTEQGDSAMYLCASSSDSAFEAFFGQGTRLTVV.

There are a few counts of this clonotype. The chain uses TRBV12-3 or TRBV12-4 and TRBJ1-3; TRBD1 is a possible D gene (5 bases). V gave up 7 bases and J gave up 5 bases, with 18 bases separating them. CDR3 length: 15 residues. This chain's CDR3 is CASNSGAVQRNTIYF. DNA of the CDR3: TGTGCCAGCAATTCTGGGGCGGTGCAGAGAAACACCATATATTTT.

The gene calls are TRBV14 and TRBJ2-1; D ambiguous. This CDR3 contains 13 residues. CDR1 is SGHDN, CDR2 FVKESK, per germline. V lost 1 base, J lost 10 bases, and 11 bases lay in between. The CDR3 region has the DNA TGTGCCAGCAGCCAAGGTTATGAGGTGGAGCAGTTCTTC. Translating it yields CASSQGYEVEQFF. The whole variable domain, filled in from reference TRBV14 and TRBJ2-1, reads EAGVTQFPSHSVIEKGQTVTLRCDPISGHDNLYWYRRVMGKEIKFLLHFVKESKQDESGMPNNRFLAERTGGTYSTLKVQPAELEDSGVYFCASSQGYEVEQFFGPGTRLTVL.

The V call is TRBV28, the J call TRBJ2-7, with no clear D. This CDR3 contains 12 residues. V gave up 6 bases and J gave up 4 bases, with 10 bases separating them. The germline V gene has CDR1 MDHEN and CDR2 SYDVKM. CDR3 coding DNA: TGTGCCAGCAGGTTTTCGGGTTACGAGCAGTACTTC. It translates to CASRFSGYEQYF.

This clonotype appeared many times. The chain has TRBV29-1 and TRBJ2-7, with a tentative D call TRBD1 (6 bases). CDR1 is SQVTM and CDR2 is ANQGSEA in the germline V gene. This CDR3 is 14 amino acids long. V dropped 1 base and J dropped 2 bases, with 12 bases sitting between them. The CDR3 nucleotides read TGCAGCGTTGAAGGTGGGGGCAGACCCTACGAGCAGTACTTC. This codes for CSVEGGGRPYEQYF.

This clonotype was recorded at least ten times. The chain has TRBV30 and TRBJ1-6, with 7 nucleotides matching TRBD1. Germline V gene data show CDR1 as GTSNPN and CDR2 as SVGIG (reference sequence). This CDR3 has 15 amino acids. V dropped 3 bases and J dropped 5; count of bases not matched to a gene: 7. Here the CDR3 reads CAWRSPGGNNSPLHF. The CDR3 nucleotides are TGTGCCTGGAGGTCCCCAGGGGGGAATAATTCACCCCTCCACTTT.

This chain links TRBV7-8 with TRBJ1-5; 8 bases align to TRBD1. CDR3 length equals 14 residues. Germline-derived CDR1 and CDR2 are SGHVS and FQNEAQ. The J segment lost 5 bases and the V segment lost 3 bases, leaving 3 bases of the junction unmatched. The CDR3 DNA reads as TGTGCCAGCAGCTTGGACAGGGTGTATCAGCCCCAGCATTTT. It yields the protein CASSLDRVYQPQHF.